This T cell receptor (beta chain) was identified in a study of cytomegalovirus exposure and HLA in healthy donors (dated by TCRdb to 2015 to 2018). For the wider study: An earlier analysis of under 600 of the donors reported 250 to 350 Gb of sequence data and 100 million to 140 million unique TCR beta sequences from 150 million to 200 million T cells. An early release that covered about 600 HLA-typed donors contained about 290 gigabases of sequencing data and 75 million to 100 million unique TCR sequences. Among the roughly 400 genotyped donors, approximately 77% belonged to the genetic ancestry cluster associated with self-reported Caucasian donors. The study aimed to test whether cataloging public T cell receptors could reveal signatures of past pathogen exposure. Using immunosequencing, the study profiled T cell repertoires from about 650 subjects and related those repertoires to cytomegalovirus serostatus. Along with the approximately 600-subject first cohort, a separate validation cohort of some 130 different subjects was used. To predict cytomegalovirus infection status, the study combined high-throughput TCR immunosequencing, statistical association of individual TCRs with disease status, and machine learning. A later analysis re-analyzed previously published TCR beta repertoires from 500 to 700 donors and added high-resolution HLA genotyping to study TCR occurrence patterns. Rather than using new phenotypic data, the later analysis identified candidate immune exposures from TCR beta sequences and from how often those sequences occurred across donors. To decide whether each TCR beta V gene segment behaved as functional or pseudogenic, an earlier analysis of approximately 590 of the donors relied on high-throughput TCR beta sequencing. Alongside the repertoire data, information on donor age, sex, ethnicity and CMV serostatus was compiled. A later genetic analysis took genome-wide SNP genotypes for about three fifths of the roughly 670 donors and used that subset as a discovery cohort. Every repertoire in the discovery cohort had been generated on one and the same sequencing platform. HLA typing covered class I and class II loci at four-digit resolution. The number of donors typed differed by locus, with 629-630 for A, B, C, DRB1 and DQB1, 522 for DQA1, approximately 580 for DPA1, and some 440 for DPB1. A handful of DR-DQ haplotypes were handled as single units for association and clustering because linkage in the cohort was strong. Among under 450 genotyped donors of the cohort, an average of approximately 250,000 unique TCR beta nucleotide sequences were sequenced per donor, around a sixth of them non-productive.

There are 17 amino acids in the CDR3, from cysteine to phenylalanine inclusive. Solely the CDR3 DNA is kept, with 51 bases framed from the first base. The library was produced with the immunoSEQ multiplex PCR assay. For the multiplex PCR, a mixture combining 60 forward primers for TCR Vbeta segments and 13 reverse primers for TCR Jbeta segments was used. The CDR3 region of rearranged TCR beta genes was amplified from genomic DNA by a multiplex PCR assay. The amplified TCR beta libraries were sequenced on the Illumina HiSeq System as 87-base-pair reads. The paper's data handling went like this. A later analysis counted approximately 74 million unique TCR beta chains across the 600 to 850 repertoires, and roughly 11 million of these chains were shared by at least two donors. To remove PCR and sequencing errors, raw reads were error-corrected and collapsed into unique sequences using a nearest-neighbor algorithm that merged closely related sequences. To assign V, D and J gene segments, CDR3 sequences were aligned to IMGT reference sequences. For a sequence to be retained, at least a six-nucleotide match to both a V gene segment and a J gene segment was required. Rearrangements were called productive when the CDR3 lacked stop codons and stayed in frame with V and J; all others were non-productive. Following IMGT convention, CDR3 was defined as the stretch from the second conserved V-encoded cysteine up to the conserved J-encoded phenylalanine. The earlier analysis of 500 to 650 of the donors excluded any sequence lacking an unambiguous match to a single V gene segment. In an earlier analysis of 500 to 750 of the donors, V segments were called functional above 56.7% productive rearrangements and were called segregating when the between-donor standard deviation exceeded 5%. A statistical classification framework was built for diagnosing cytomegalovirus status from the catalog of TCR beta chain sequences. In a later analysis, V and J genes were assigned by comparing TCR nucleotide sequences against IMGT/GENE-DB human TR gene sequences. In a later analysis, CDR3 sequences and most-parsimonious VDJ recombination scenarios were assigned using the TCRdist pipeline. A later analysis defined each TCR beta chain by its CDR3 amino acid sequence plus V-gene family, and excluded reads lacking a unique V-gene family. To address suspected cross-contamination and a sequencing artifact, a later analysis removed several hundred highly shared, low-generation-probability nucleotide sequences. In a later analysis, a clonal expansion index was calculated for each public chain from normalized within-repertoire ranks of inferred template counts. In a later analysis, generation probabilities were computed using a VDJ recombination model fitted to out-of-frame rearrangements, and the results were checked against IGoR. In a later analysis, TCR-TCR, TCR-HLA and TCR-CMV co-occurrence was scored with hypergeometric tests, and a repertoire-size bias correction was applied to TCR pairs. False discovery rates were estimated in a later analysis by permuting HLA or CMV assignments 20 times. In a later analysis, co-occurring TCRs were grouped with DBSCAN, and TCRdist sequence similarity was added when clustering was performed within HLA-allele-positive subsets. Repertoires with fewer than 30,000 or more than 120,000 public chains were left out of co-occurrence clustering, as were about five repertoires with anomalous nucleotide sharing. TCRdb stores this immuneACCESS table with in-frame sequences only. Part of the clones is absent; in the studies checked, under half of the shortfall reflects unresolved V genes, and no reason is known for the rest. V and J calls and clone size come straight from that table; D and trimming were deduced from the DNA. The sample has about 140,000 clones on record, around 90% of them singletons. The ten biggest clones cover more than 0.5% of the sample.

The cohort consisted of 666 healthy bone marrow donors. All cohort members were sampled while nominally healthy, although unrecorded immune exposures were likely present. The donor was CMV seronegative and was included in the group of 352 seronegative cohort members. A peripheral blood sample was provided by each donor, and peripheral blood mononuclear cells were used for TCR beta sequencing. Genomic DNA was extracted from the blood cell samples with the Qiagen DNeasy Blood Extraction Kit. The research as a whole found: A cluster of highly shared sequence variants was judged likely to represent a technical artifact of the sequencing pipeline. Specific HLA alleles were associated with 15,000 to 20,000 TCR beta sequences at a false discovery rate of 0.05 in a later analysis. In a later analysis, HLA-associated TCR beta chains were found to be more clonally expanded and to have lower generation probabilities than equally common non-associated chains. The study listed approximately 150 TCR beta chains as associated with cytomegalovirus. Linkage disequilibrium might explain the correlated functional status among segregating V segments, but an unknown experimental factor could not be excluded. The presence/absence analyses assumed that sequencing depth was roughly uniform across donors, and that assumption may not be true. A later genetic analysis reported fewer N-insertions in productive TCRs among donors in an Asian-associated ancestry cluster than the approximately 670-donor mean. A further reported finding was that TCR beta sequences accurately predicted the HLA-A and HLA-B alleles for most subjects in the first cohort. When HLA alleles, especially DR and DQ, strongly co-occurred, TCR associations were difficult to assign to individual alleles. Three of the identified cytomegalovirus-associated TCR beta chains were confirmed in vitro to be specific for cytomegalovirus antigens. Cytomegalovirus status was reported to be diagnosed by the classifier with high specificity and sensitivity in both the original and validation cohorts. The cohort was sequenced for TCR beta chains only, and without alpha or paired-chain data the features that could be detected were limited. Because HLA typing was unavailable for some donors at each locus, only the typed subset was used in association tests. Because counts were too low, about 18 rarely observed V segments, including chromosome 9 orphons, were excluded from the earlier analysis of 587 of the donors. A later analysis found that TCR association rates varied across HLA loci, with DRB1 alleles showing the most associated TCRs and HLA-C alleles the fewest. A later genetic analysis associated a missense DCLRE1C variant with V-gene and J-gene trimming of TCR beta chains, and an independent cohort replicated the association. The authors suggested that the approach could potentially be generalized to other disease states and immunological phenotypes. Most CMV-associated TCR beta chains appeared to be HLA-restricted in a later analysis, and the HLA associations seemed to be driven largely by CMV exposure. The 87-base-pair reads could not distinguish some IMGT-functional V segments, including TRBV6-2 and TRBV6-3, so those segments were excluded. According to a later analysis, parvovirus B19, influenza, CMV and Epstein-Barr virus appeared linked to several top co-occurrence clusters. An earlier analysis of approximately 570 of the donors showed that most TCR beta V segments appeared in productive rearrangements either about 90% or about 30% of the time, which broadly matched IMGT annotations. For the cohort, immune exposure information was limited to CMV serostatus. Across donors, most TCR sequences were observed very rarely, whereas some public TCRs were present in many individuals.

Comment on this clone: The specificity of this receptor is unknown. The sample holds no much larger clone one base away, and base qualities are not on file.

Here the chain combines TRBV21-1 and TRBJ2-1; TRBD2 is the table's D call, not checked against the DNA. TRBV21-1 is an annotated pseudogene. The source is a woman aged 40 to 50 in good health and CMV-seronegative. The sample comprised PBMCs. CDR3 region: CASPEGGLAGGGDEQFF. The DNA sequence is given as TGTGCAAGCCCAGAAGGCGGGCTAGCGGGAGGGGGGGATGAGCAGTTCTTC.